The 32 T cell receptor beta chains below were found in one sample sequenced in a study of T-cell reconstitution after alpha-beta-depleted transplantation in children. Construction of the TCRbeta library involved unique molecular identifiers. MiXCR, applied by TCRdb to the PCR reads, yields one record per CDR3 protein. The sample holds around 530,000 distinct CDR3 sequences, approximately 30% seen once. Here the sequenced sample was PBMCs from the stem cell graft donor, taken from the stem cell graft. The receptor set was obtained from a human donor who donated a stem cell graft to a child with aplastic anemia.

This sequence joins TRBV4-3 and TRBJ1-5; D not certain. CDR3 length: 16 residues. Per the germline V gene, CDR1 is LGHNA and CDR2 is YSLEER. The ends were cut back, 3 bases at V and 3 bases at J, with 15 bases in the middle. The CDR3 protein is CASSQDVLWINQPQHF. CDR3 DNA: TGCGCCAGCAGCCAGGACGTGCTCTGGATCAATCAGCCCCAGCATTTT.

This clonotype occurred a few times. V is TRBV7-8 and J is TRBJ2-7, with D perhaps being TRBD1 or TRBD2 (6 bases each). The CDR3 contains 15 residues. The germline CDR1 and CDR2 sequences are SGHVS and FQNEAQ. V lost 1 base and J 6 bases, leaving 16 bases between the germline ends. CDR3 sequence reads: CASSLGAGGRPEQYV. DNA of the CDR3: TGTGCCAGCAGCTTAGGGGCTGGGGGGCGCCCCGAGCAGTACGTC.

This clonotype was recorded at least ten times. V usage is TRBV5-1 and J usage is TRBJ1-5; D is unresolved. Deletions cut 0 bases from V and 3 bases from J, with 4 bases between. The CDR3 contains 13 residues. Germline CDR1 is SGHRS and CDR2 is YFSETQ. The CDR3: CASSLEVNQPQHF. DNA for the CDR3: TGCGCCAGCAGCTTGGAGGTCAATCAGCCCCAGCATTTT.

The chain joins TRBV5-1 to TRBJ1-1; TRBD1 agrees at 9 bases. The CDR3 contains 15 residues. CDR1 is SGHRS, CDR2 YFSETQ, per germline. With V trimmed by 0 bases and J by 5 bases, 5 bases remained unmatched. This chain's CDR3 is CASSLVGTGKTEAFF. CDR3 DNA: TGCGCCAGCAGCTTGGTGGGGACAGGGAAGACTGAAGCTTTCTTT. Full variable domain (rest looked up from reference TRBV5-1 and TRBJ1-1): KAGVTQTPRYLIKTRGQQVTLSCSPISGHRSVSWYQQTPGQGLQFLFEYFSETQRNKGNFPGRFSGRQFSNSRSEMNVSTLELGDSALYLCASSLVGTGKTEAFFGQGTRLTVV.

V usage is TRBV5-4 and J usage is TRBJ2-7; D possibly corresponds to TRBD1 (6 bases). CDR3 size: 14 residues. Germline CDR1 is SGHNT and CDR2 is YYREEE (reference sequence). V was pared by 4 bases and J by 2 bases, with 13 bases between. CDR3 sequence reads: CASSPGTLTYEQYV. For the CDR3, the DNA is TGTGCCAGCAGCCCCGGGACACTCACCTACGAGCAGTACGTC.

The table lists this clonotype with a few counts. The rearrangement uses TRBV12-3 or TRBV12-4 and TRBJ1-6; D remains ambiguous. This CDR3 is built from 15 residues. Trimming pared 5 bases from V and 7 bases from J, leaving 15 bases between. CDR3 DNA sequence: TGTGCCAGCAGTCTAAAGGGATATCGAAATTCACCCCTCCACTTT. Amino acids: CASSLKGYRNSPLHF.

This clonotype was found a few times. The CDR3 DNA is TGTGCCAGCAGTTTAGTCTCGGGAGGCGAGCAGTACGTC. Translating gives CASSLVSGGEQYV. The V and J genes are TRBV12-3 or TRBV12-4 and TRBJ2-7, with 7 bases that match TRBD2. The trim removed 1 base at V and 6 bases at J, leaving 3 bases unmatched. The CDR3 runs 13 residues.

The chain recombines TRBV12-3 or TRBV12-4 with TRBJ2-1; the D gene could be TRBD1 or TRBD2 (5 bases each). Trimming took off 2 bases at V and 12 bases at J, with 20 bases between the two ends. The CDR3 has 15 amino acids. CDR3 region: CASSLRDRVGIGQFF. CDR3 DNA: TGTGCCAGCAGTTTACGGGACCGAGTTGGCATTGGGCAGTTCTTC.

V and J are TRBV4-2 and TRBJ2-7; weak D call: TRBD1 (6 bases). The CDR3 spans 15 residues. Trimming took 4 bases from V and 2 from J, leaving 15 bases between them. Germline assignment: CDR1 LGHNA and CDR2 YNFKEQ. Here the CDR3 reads CASSREWTETYEQYF. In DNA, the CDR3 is TGTGCCAGCAGCCGAGAATGGACAGAAACCTACGAGCAGTACTTC.

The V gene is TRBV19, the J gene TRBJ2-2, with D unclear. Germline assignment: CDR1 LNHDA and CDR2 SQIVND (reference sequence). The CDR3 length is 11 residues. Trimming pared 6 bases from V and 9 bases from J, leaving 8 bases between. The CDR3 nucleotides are TGTGCCAGTAGAGGTAGCCGGGAGCTGTTTTTT. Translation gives CASRGSRELFF.

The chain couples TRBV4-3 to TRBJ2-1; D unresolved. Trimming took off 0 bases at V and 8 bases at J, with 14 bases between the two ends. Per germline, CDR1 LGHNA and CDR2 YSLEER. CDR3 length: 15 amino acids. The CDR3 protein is CASSQEGYGIDEQFF. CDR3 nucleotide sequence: TGCGCCAGCAGCCAAGAAGGGTATGGTATCGATGAGCAGTTCTTC.

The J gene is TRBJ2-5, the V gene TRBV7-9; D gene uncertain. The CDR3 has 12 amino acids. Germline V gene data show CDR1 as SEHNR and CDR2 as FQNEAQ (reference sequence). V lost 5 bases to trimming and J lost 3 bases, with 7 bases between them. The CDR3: CASSRIEETQYF. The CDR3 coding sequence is TGTGCCAGCAGCCGAATTGAAGAGACCCAGTACTTC.

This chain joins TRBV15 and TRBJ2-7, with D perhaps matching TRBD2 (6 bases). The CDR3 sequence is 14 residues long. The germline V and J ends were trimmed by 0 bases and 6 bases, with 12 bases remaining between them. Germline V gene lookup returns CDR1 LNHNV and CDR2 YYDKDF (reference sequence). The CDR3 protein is CATSRDRGTGEQYV. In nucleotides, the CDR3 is TGTGCCACCAGCAGAGATCGCGGGACGGGCGAGCAGTACGTC.

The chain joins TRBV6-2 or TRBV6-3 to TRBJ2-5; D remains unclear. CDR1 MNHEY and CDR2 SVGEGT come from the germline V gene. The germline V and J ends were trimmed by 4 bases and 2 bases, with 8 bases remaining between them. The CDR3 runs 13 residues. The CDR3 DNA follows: TGTGCCAGCAGTTTCAACAGTCAAGAGACCCAGTACTTC. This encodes CASSFNSQETQYF.

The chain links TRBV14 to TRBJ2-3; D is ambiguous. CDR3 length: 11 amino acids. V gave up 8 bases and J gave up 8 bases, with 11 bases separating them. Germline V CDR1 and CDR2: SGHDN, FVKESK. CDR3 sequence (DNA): TGTGCCAGCGCCCTCACCCGTACGCAGTATTTT. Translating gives CASALTRTQYF.

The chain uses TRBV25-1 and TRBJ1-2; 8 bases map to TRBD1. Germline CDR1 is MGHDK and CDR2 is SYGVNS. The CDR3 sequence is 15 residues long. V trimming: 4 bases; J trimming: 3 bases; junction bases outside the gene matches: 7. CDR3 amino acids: CASSASNRGDYGYTF. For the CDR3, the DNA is TGTGCCAGCAGTGCGAGTAACAGGGGGGACTATGGCTACACCTTC.

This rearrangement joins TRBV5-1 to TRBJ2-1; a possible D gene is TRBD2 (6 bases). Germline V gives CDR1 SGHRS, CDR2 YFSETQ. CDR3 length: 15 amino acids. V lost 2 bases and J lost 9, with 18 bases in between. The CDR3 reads CASSLGLRGPGEQFF. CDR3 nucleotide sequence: TGCGCCAGCAGCTTAGGACTAAGGGGCCCCGGTGAGCAGTTCTTC.

The CDR3: CAWTSRSPHSYEQYF. The CDR3, as DNA: TGTGCCTGGACCAGTAGGTCTCCCCACTCCTACGAGCAGTACTTC. The chain carries TRBV30 and TRBJ2-7; no definite D call. CDR1 and CDR2 from the germline V gene are GTSNPN and SVGIG (reference sequence). V shed 4 bases and J shed 0 bases, with 16 bases lying between them. The CDR3 has 15 residues.

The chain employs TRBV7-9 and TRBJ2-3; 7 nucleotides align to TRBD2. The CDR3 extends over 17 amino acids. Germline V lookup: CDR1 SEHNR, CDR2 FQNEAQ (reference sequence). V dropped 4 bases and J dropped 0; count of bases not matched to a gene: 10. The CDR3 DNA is TGTGCCAGCAGCTCGCGGAGGGAGCGGGAAAGCACAGATACGCAGTATTTT. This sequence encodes CASSSRRERESTDTQYF.

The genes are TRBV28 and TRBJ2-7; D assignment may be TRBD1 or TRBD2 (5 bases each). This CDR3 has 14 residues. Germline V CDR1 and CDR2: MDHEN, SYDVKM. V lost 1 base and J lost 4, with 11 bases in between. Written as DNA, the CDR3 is TGTGCCAGCAGTTTATCCGGGGACCGATACGAGCAGTACTTC. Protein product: CASSLSGDRYEQYF.

The CDR3 sequence is CASSFRGQGKYGNYGYTF. Written as DNA, the CDR3 is TGTGCCAGCAGCTTCCGAGGACAGGGGAAGTATGGTAACTATGGCTACACCTTC. V gene TRBV11-2 combines with J gene TRBJ1-2; TRBD1 matches at 9 bases. Trimming removed 3 bases from V and 1 base from J; junction bases left unmatched: 12. Per germline, CDR1 SGHAT and CDR2 FQNNGV. The CDR3 sequence is 18 residues long.

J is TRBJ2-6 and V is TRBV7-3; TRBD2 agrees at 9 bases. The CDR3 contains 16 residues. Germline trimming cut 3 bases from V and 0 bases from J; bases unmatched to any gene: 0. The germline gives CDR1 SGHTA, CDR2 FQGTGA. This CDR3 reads CASSFSGSSGANVLTF. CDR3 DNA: TGTGCCAGCAGCTTTAGCGGGAGCTCTGGGGCCAACGTCCTGACTTTC.

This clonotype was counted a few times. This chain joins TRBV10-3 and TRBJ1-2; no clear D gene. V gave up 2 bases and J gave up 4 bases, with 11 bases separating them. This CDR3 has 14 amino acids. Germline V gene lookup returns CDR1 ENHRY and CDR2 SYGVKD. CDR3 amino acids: CAISETTTVYGYTF. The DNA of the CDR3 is TGTGCCATCAGTGAGACCACCACCGTCTATGGCTACACCTTC.

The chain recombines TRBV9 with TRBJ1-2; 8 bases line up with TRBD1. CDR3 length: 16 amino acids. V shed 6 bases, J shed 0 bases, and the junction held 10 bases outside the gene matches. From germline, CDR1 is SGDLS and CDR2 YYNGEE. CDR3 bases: TGTGCCAGCACTCTGGGGCAGGGGGCGACTAACTATGGCTACACCTTC. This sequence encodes CASTLGQGATNYGYTF.

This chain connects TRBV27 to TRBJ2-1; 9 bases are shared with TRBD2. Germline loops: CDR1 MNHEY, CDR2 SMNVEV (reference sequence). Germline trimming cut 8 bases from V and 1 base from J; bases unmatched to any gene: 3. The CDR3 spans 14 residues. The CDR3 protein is CASGTSYSYNEQFF. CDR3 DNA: TGTGCCAGCGGGACTAGCTATTCCTACAATGAGCAGTTCTTC.

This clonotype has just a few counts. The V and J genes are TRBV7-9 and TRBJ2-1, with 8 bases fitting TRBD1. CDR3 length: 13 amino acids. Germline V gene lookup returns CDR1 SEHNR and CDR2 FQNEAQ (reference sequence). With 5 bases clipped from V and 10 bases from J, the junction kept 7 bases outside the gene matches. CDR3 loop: CASSTTGADEQFF. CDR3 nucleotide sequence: TGTGCCAGCAGCACGACAGGGGCGGACGAGCAGTTCTTC.

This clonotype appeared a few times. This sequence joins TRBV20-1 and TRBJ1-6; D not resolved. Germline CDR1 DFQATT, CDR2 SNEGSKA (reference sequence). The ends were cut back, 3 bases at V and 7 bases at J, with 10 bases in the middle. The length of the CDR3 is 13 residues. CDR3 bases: TGCAGTGCTAGTAGAACAGCAAATTCACCCCTCCACTTT. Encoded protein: CSASRTANSPLHF.

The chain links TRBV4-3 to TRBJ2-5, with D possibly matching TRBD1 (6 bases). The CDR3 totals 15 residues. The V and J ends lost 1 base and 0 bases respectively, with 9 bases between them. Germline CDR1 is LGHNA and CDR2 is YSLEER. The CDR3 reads CASSQAQGYQETQYF. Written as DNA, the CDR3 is TGCGCCAGCAGCCAAGCCCAGGGGTACCAAGAGACCCAGTACTTC.

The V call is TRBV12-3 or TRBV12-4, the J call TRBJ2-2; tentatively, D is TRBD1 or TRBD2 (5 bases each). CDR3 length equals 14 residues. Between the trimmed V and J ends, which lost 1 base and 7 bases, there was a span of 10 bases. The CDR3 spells CASSLGPGSGELFF. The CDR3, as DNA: TGTGCCAGCAGTTTAGGTCCAGGGAGCGGGGAGCTGTTTTTT.

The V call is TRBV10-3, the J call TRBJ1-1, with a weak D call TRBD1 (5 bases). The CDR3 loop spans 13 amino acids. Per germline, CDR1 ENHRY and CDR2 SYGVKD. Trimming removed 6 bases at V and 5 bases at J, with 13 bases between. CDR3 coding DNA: TGTGCCATCAGCCGCGGGGGGGGAACTGAAGCTTTCTTT. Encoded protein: CAISRGGGTEAFF.

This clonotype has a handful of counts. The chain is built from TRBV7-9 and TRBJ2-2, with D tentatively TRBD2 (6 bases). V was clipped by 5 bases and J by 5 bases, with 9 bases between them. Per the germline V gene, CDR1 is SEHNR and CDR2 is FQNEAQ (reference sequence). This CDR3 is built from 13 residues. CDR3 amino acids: CASSQGGTGELFF. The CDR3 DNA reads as TGTGCCAGCAGCCAGGGAGGTACCGGGGAGCTGTTTTTT.

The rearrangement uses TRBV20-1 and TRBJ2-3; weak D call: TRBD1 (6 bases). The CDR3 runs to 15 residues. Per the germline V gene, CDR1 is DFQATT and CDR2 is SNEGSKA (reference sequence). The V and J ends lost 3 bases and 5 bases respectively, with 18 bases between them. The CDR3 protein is CSARSPPSRGDTQYF. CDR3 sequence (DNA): TGCAGTGCTAGGAGCCCCCCTAGCAGGGGAGATACGCAGTATTTT.